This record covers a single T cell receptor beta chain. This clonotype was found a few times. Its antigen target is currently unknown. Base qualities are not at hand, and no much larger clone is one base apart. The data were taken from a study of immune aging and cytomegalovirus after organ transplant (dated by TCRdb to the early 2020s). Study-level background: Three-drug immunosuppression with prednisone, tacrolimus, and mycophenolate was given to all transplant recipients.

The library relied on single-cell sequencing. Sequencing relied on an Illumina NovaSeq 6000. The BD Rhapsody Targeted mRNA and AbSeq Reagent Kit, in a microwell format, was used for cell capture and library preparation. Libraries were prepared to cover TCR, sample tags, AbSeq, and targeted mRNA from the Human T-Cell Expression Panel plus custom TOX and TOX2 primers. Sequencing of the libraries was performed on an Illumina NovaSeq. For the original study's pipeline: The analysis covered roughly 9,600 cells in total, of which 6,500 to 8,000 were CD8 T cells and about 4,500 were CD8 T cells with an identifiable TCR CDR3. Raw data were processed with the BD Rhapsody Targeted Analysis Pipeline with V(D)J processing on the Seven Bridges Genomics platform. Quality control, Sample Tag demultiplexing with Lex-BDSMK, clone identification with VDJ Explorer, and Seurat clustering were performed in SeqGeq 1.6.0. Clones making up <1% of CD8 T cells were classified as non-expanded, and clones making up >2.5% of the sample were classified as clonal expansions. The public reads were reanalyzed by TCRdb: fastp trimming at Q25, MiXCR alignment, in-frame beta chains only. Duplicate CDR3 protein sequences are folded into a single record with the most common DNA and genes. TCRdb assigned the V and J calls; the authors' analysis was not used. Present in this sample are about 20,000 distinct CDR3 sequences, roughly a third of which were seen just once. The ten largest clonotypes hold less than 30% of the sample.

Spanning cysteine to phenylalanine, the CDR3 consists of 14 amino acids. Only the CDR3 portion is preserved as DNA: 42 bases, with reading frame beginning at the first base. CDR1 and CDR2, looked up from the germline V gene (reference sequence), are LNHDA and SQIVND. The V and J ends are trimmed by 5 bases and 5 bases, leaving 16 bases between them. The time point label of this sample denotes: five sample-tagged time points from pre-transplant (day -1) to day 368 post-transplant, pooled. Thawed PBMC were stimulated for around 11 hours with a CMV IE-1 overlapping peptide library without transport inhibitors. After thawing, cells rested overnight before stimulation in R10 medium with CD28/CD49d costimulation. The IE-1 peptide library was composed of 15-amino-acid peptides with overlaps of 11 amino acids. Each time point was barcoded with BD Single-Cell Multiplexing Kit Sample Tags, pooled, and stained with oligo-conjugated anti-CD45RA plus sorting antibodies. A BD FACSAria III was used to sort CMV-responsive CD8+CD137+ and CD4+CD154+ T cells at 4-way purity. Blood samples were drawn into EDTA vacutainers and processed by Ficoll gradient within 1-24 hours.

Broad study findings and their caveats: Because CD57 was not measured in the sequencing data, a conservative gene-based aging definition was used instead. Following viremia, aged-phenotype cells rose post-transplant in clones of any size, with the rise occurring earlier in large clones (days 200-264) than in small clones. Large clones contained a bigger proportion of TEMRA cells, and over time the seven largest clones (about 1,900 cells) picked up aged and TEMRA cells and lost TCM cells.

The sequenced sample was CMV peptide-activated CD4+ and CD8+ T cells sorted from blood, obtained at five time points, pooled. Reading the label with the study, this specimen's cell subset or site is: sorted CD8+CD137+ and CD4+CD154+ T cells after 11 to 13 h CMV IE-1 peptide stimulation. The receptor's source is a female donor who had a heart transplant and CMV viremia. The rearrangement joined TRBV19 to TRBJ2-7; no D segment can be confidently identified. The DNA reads TGTGCCAGTAGTCCCTGGACGGCTACACACGAGCAGTACTTC. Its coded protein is CASSPWTATHEQYF.